The present T cell receptor (beta chain) was sequenced within a study of blood T cell repertoires in COVID-19. TCRdb's copy holds only in-frame clones and misses some; the assay was immunoSEQ multiplex PCR. Of hundreds of thousands of clones in the sample, 90% were seen once. In this sample, this clone turned up once. This receptor was obtained from a man aged 30 to 39 who had been exposed to COVID-19. The sample consisted of PBMCs or T cells enriched from blood (not recorded which).

The CDR3 region has the DNA TGTGCCAGTAGTCCGGGACAGTACAGAAGCGGGGAGCTGTTTTTT. Residues: CASSPGQYRSGELFF. The chain has TRBV19 and TRBJ2-2; 7 nucleotides agree with TRBD1. CDR3 size: 15 residues. CDR1 is LNHDA and CDR2 is SQIVND in the germline V gene (reference sequence). V dropped 5 bases and J dropped 7; count of bases not matched to a gene: 10.